Listed below are T cell receptor beta chains from one sample, sequenced in a study of spatial heterogeneity in lung cancer. MiXCR was run by TCRdb on the 5' RACE reads, yielding one entry per CDR3 protein. The sample lists approximately 10,000 distinct CDR3 sequences, approximately 17% occurring once. Sequencing used PBMCs, obtained at surgery. These receptors all come from a male donor with early-stage non-small cell lung cancer. The CDR3 runs from the conserved cysteine through the conserved F or W. The order of the fields is D gene, J gene, V gene, clone size, CDR3 protein, CDR3 DNA. A D gene is named only where the DNA matches it firmly. Clone size is not always given. Where it is, it says once, few, many or a class for expanded clones.

-	TRBJ1-4	TRBV6-2/TRBV6-3	-	CVSSPGQPAEKLFF	TGTGTCAGCAGCCCCGGACAGCCCGCTGAAAAACTGTTTTTT
-	TRBJ2-7	TRBV28	-	CASSLRHPSSYEQYF	TGTGCCAGCAGTCTCAGACACCCGTCCTCCTACGAGCAGTACTTC
-	TRBJ2-1	TRBV7-9	few	CASSPRQGNYNEQFF	TGTGCCAGCAGCCCTCGCCAAGGGAACTACAATGAGCAGTTCTTC
TRBD1	TRBJ2-1	TRBV28	few	CASSLETGPGEQFF	TGTGCCAGCAGTTTAGAGACAGGGCCCGGTGAGCAGTTCTTC
TRBD2	TRBJ2-1	TRBV20-1	many	CSQLGTSRDNEQFF	TGCAGCCAACTGGGGACTAGCCGAGACAATGAGCAGTTCTTC
-	TRBJ1-3	TRBV12-3/TRBV12-4	many	CASSPGGNTIYF	TGTGCCAGCAGCCCTGGGGGAAACACCATATATTTT
-	TRBJ2-7	TRBV6-2/TRBV6-3	many	CASSSGAYEQYF	TGTGCCAGCAGTTCAGGAGCTTACGAGCAGTACTTC
TRBD1	TRBJ2-7	TRBV7-9	-	CASSSAQDRAPYEQYF	TGTGCCAGCAGCTCGGCGCAGGACAGGGCCCCCTACGAGCAGTACTTC
TRBD2	TRBJ2-7	TRBV29-1	-	CSAEASGAGYEQYF	TGCAGCGCAGAGGCTAGCGGAGCGGGGTACGAGCAGTACTTC
-	TRBJ2-7	TRBV12-3/TRBV12-4	many	CASSLSVYEQYF	TGTGCCAGCAGTTTATCGGTTTACGAGCAGTACTTC
TRBD2	TRBJ2-5	TRBV27	many	CASSPTSAGETQYF	TGTGCCAGCAGTCCAACTAGCGCGGGAGAGACCCAGTACTTC
-	TRBJ2-2	TRBV10-3	many	CAISEAVGTGELFF	TGTGCCATCAGTGAAGCAGTAGGGACCGGGGAGCTGTTTTTT
-	TRBJ2-7	TRBV29-1	-	CSVELGSGDRYEQYF	TGCAGCGTTGAACTCGGATCAGGGGATAGATACGAGCAGTACTTC
TRBD1	TRBJ2-7	TRBV6-5	-	CASSNRDSPDEQYF	TGTGCCAGCAGTAACCGGGACAGTCCGGACGAGCAGTACTTC
-	TRBJ2-5	TRBV29-1	few	CSAPTSNTRTQYF	TGCAGCGCTCCCACCTCCAATACAAGAACCCAGTACTTC
-	TRBJ2-7	TRBV30	-	CAWSPGYEQYF	TGTGCCTGGAGTCCAGGGTACGAGCAGTACTTC
-	TRBJ1-1	TRBV5-1	many	CASSSKTGSFEAFF	TGCGCCAGCAGCTCAAAGACAGGCTCATTCGAAGCTTTCTTT
-	TRBJ2-2	TRBV19	-	CASSQQPNTGELFF	TGTGCCAGTAGTCAGCAGCCGAACACCGGGGAGCTGTTTTTT
-	TRBJ1-2	TRBV9	many	CASSVEPRLVGGYTF	TGTGCCAGCAGCGTAGAACCCAGGCTAGTAGGCGGCTACACCTTC
-	TRBJ2-3	TRBV7-8	few	CASSLVGRSSTDTQYF	TGTGCCAGCAGCTTAGTCGGGCGGAGCTCCACAGATACGCAGTATTTT
TRBD1	TRBJ2-1	TRBV7-2	many	CASSSDRDRGGNEQFF	TGTGCCAGCAGCTCAGACCGGGACAGGGGAGGTAATGAGCAGTTCTTC
-	TRBJ2-2	TRBV4-1	-	CASSEHWDDTGELFF	TGCGCCAGCAGCGAGCACTGGGATGACACCGGGGAGCTGTTTTTT
TRBD2	TRBJ2-3	TRBV28	medium-sized	CASSSVQAGETDTQYF	TGTGCCAGCAGTTCCGTTCAAGCGGGAGAAACAGATACGCAGTATTTT
-	TRBJ2-1	TRBV27	few	CASSLGLELYNEQFF	TGTGCCAGCAGTTTGGGACTGGAGTTATACAATGAGCAGTTCTTC
-	TRBJ1-5	TRBV28	-	CASTLNHNQPQHF	TGTGCCAGCACCTTGAACCACAATCAGCCCCAGCATTTT
-	TRBJ1-4	TRBV19	-	CASIETGVNEKLFF	TGTGCCAGTATTGAGACAGGAGTTAATGAAAAACTGTTTTTT
-	TRBJ1-5	TRBV13	-	CASNLNGAGRLNQPQHF	TGTGCCAGCAACTTAAACGGCGCAGGGCGCTTAAATCAGCCCCAGCATTTT
-	TRBJ2-4	TRBV11-1	once	CASSPNPGTCVSF	TGTGCCAGCAGCCCAAACCCCGGGACTTGTGTTTCCTTC
-	TRBJ2-3	TRBV5-1	few	CASSLSGADTQYF	TGCGCCAGCAGCTTATCGGGGGCAGATACGCAGTATTTT
-	TRBJ2-5	TRBV20-1	few	CSAASASQETQYF	TGCAGTGCCGCGTCGGCATCCCAAGAGACCCAGTACTTC
-	TRBJ1-1	TRBV12-3/TRBV12-4	few	CASSLLGGEAFF	TGTGCCAGCAGCCTTCTAGGGGGTGAAGCTTTCTTT
-	TRBJ2-1	TRBV3-1	-	CASNVGRSSYNEQFF	TGTGCCAGCAACGTGGGGAGGAGCTCCTACAATGAGCAGTTCTTC
-	TRBJ2-1	TRBV19	many	CASARARNNEQFF	TGTGCCAGCGCTCGGGCCCGGAACAATGAGCAGTTCTTC
-	TRBJ1-5	TRBV3-1	-	CASSQQGGQPQHF	TGTGCCAGCAGCCAGCAGGGAGGCCAGCCCCAGCATTTT
TRBD1	TRBJ2-1	TRBV5-1	-	CASSRDRESYNEQFF	TGCGCCAGCAGCAGGGACAGGGAATCCTACAATGAGCAGTTCTTC
-	TRBJ2-2	TRBV7-3	-	CASSLTSGELFF	TGTGCCAGCAGCTTAACGTCCGGGGAGCTGTTTTTT
-	TRBJ2-1	TRBV7-9	-	CASSLEEDEQFF	TGTGCCAGCAGCTTAGAGGAGGATGAGCAGTTCTTC
-	TRBJ2-5	TRBV7-2	-	CASRLHLQETQYF	TGTGCCAGCAGATTACACTTACAAGAGACCCAGTACTTC
-	TRBJ2-7	TRBV4-1	many	CASSQADLFISYEQYF	TGCGCCAGCAGCCAAGCCGACTTGTTTATCTCCTACGAGCAGTACTTC
-	TRBJ1-5	TRBV27	few	CASSFVPGQPQHF	TGTGCCAGCAGTTTTGTCCCCGGGCAGCCCCAGCATTTT
-	TRBJ2-3	TRBV9	-	CASSPGPGYTDTQYF	TGTGCCAGCAGCCCAGGTCCCGGTTACACAGATACGCAGTATTTT
TRBD2	TRBJ2-3	TRBV2	few	CASSREGSYSTDTQYF	TGTGCCAGCAGCCGGGAGGGCTCATATAGCACAGATACGCAGTATTTT
TRBD2	TRBJ2-7	TRBV7-2	-	CASSLDSGDNYEQYF	TGTGCCAGCAGCTTAGATAGCGGGGATAACTACGAGCAGTACTTC
TRBD1	TRBJ1-6	TRBV7-8	few	CASSLTVTGGNSPLHF	TGTGCCAGCAGCTTAACCGTGACAGGGGGAAATTCACCCCTCCACTTT
-	TRBJ2-3	TRBV5-4	many	CASSLGLLNTDTQYF	TGTGCCAGCAGCTTGGGACTGTTAAACACAGATACGCAGTATTTT